There are many counts of the clone carrying this T cell receptor (beta chain). Its antigen is not identified. The data derive from a study of metastatic and nonmetastatic thyroid tumors. Study context: Malignant thyroid and benign thyroid patients provided blood and tumor or nodule tissue whose repertoires were compared. Study outcomes and limitations: Across blood and tumor, TCR beta diversity in malignant thyroid tumors was reportedly significantly higher than in benign nodules.

Each patient went into thyroid surgery without having received any treatment. Original analysis: Construction of a distant-metastasis classifier for papillary thyroid cancer relied on CDR3 differences across clinicopathological groups. TCRdb re-called the PCR reads via MiXCR. These V and J calls originate from TCRdb's pipeline instead of the authors' own analysis. The sample lists under 20,000 clones; roughly 15% were seen once. V was pared by 6 bases and J by 7 bases, with 16 bases between. Germline V gene data show CDR1 as ENHRY and CDR2 as SYGVKD. The CDR3 extends over 15 amino acids. The TCR originated in a male donor with papillary thyroid cancer or a benign thyroid nodule (not recorded which). Some clones in this sample may be carry-over from other donors' samples. The source material was blood. The chain has TRBV10-3 and TRBJ1-6; weak D call: TRBD1 (5 bases). The CDR3 loop reads CAISADSGWNSPLHF. The CDR3 DNA is TGTGCCATCAGCGCAGACAGCGGATGGAATTCACCCCTCCACTTT.